The table lists the clone carrying this T cell receptor (beta chain) with many counts. This entry comes from a study of HIV-infected patients and healthy controls. V gave up 4 bases and J gave up 1 base; unmatched junction bases: 8. Per germline, CDR1 MNHNY and CDR2 SVGAGI (reference sequence). The CDR3 consists of 16 residues. TCRdb recomputed calls from the 5' RACE reads with MiXCR, one row per CDR3 protein. The sample lists 65,000 to 70,000 distinct CDR3 sequences, about 15% seen once, with approximately 6% in the top ten. The genes are TRBV6-6 and TRBJ1-1, with 8 positions matching TRBD1. The source is a human donor in good health. The material sequenced was CD4+ T cells from blood. Here the CDR3 DNA reads TGTGCCAGCAGTTTTGTAGGACAGGGTGGGAACACTGAAGCTTTCTTT. Translating gives CASSFVGQGGNTEAFF.